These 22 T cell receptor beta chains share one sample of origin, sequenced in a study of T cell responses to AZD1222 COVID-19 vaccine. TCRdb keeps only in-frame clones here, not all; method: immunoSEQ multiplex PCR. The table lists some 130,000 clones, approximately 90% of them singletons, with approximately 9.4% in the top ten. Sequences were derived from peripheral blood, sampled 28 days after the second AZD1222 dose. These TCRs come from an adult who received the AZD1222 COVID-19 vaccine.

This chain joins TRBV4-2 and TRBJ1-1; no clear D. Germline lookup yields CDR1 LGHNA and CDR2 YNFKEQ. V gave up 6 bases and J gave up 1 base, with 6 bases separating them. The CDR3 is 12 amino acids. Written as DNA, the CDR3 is TGTGCCAGCAGTCCCGGGAACACTGAAGCTTTCTTT. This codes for CASSPGNTEAFF.

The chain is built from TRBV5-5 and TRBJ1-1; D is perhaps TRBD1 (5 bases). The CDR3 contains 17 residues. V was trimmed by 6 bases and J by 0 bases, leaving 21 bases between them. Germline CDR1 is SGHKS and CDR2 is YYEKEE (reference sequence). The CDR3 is CASTLVAGGHMNTEAFF. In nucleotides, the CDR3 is TGTGCCAGCACCCTGGTCGCCGGGGGTCACATGAACACTGAAGCTTTCTTT.

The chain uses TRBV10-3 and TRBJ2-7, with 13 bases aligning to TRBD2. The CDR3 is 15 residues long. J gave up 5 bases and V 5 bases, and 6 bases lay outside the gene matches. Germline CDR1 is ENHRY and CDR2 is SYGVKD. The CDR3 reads CAISPTSGRGHEQYF. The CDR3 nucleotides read TGTGCCATCAGTCCTACTAGCGGGAGGGGCCACGAGCAGTACTTC.

In DNA form, the CDR3 reads TGTGCCAGCAGCCCCGTTAACTCTGGAAACACCATATATTTT. This translates into CASSPVNSGNTIYF. This chain links TRBV3-1 (or the pseudogene TRBV3-2) with TRBJ1-3; unclear D gene. CDR1 is LGHDT, CDR2 YNNKEL, per germline (reference sequence). With 4 bases removed from V and 0 bases from J, the gap between germline ends came to 7 bases. There are 14 residues in the CDR3.

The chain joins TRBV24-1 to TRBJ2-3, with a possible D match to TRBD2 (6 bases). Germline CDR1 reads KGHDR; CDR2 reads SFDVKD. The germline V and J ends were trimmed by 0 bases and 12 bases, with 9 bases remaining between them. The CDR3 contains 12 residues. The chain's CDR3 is CATSDLGRIQYF. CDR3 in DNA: TGTGCCACCAGTGATTTGGGGAGGATACAGTATTTT.

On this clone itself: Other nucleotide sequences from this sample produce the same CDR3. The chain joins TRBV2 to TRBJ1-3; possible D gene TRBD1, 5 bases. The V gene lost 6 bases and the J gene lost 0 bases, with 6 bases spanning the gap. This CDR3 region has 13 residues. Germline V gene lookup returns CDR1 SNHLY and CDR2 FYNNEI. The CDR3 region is CASSTGSGNTIYF. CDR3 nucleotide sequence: TGTGCCAGCAGCACAGGCTCTGGAAACACCATATATTTT.

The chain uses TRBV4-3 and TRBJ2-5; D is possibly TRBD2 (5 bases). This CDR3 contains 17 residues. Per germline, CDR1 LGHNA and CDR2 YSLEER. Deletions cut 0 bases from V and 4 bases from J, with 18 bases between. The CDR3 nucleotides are TGCGCCAGCAGCCAAGAGTCCCGGGGTGCGTGGCGAGAGACCCAGTACTTC. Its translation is CASSQESRGAWRETQYF.

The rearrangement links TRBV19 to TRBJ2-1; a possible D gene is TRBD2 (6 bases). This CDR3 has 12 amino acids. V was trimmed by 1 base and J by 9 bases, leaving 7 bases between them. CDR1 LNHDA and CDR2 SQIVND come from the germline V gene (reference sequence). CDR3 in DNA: TGTGCCAGTAGTATAGCCGGGGGTGAGCAGTTCTTC. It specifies CASSIAGGEQFF.

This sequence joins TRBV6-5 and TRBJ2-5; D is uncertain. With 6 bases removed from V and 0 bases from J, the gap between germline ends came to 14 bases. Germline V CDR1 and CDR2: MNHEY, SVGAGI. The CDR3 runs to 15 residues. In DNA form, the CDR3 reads TGTGCCAGCAGCCACGGGCTGGGGAACCAAGAGACCCAGTACTTC. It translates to CASSHGLGNQETQYF.

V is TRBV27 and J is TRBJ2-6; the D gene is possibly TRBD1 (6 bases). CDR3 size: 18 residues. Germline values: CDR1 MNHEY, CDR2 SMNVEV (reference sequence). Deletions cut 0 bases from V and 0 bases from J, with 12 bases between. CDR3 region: CASSLSPGQTSGANVLTF. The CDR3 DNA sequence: TGTGCCAGCAGTTTATCCCCGGGACAAACCTCTGGGGCCAACGTCCTGACTTTC.

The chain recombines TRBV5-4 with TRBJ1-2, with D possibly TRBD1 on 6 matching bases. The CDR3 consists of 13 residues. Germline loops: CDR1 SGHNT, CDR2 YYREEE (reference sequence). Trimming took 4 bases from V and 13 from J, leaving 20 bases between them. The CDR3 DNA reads TGTGCCAGCAGCCTGGGGGGGGACACCCGTTGCACCTTC. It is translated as CASSLGGDTRCTF.

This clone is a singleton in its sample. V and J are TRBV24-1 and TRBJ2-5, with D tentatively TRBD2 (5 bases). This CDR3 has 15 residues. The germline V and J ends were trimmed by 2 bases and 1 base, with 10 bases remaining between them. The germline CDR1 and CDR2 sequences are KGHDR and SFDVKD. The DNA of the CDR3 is TGTGCCACCAGTGATTCCGTGGGAGCCCAAGAGACCCAGTACTTC. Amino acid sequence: CATSDSVGAQETQYF.

The DNA of the CDR3 is TGCGCCAGCAGTGAGTATTCGGAGACGACAGGGAAAGATTATGGAGGATTTAGCAATCAGCCCCAGCATTTT. This gives the protein CASSEYSETTGKDYGGFSNQPQHF. The chain combines TRBV10-1 with TRBJ1-5; 7 positions agree with TRBD1. Germline trimming cut 1 base from V and 0 bases from J; bases unmatched to any gene: 27. The CDR3 covers 24 residues. In germline, CDR1 is WNHNN, CDR2 SYGVQD (reference sequence).

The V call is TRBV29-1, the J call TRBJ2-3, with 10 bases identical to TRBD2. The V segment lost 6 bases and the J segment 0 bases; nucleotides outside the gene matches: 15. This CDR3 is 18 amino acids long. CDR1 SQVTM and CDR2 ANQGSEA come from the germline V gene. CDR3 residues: CSVAGATSGSPSTDTQYF. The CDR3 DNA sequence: TGCAGCGTCGCCGGAGCGACTAGCGGGTCCCCAAGCACAGATACGCAGTATTTT.

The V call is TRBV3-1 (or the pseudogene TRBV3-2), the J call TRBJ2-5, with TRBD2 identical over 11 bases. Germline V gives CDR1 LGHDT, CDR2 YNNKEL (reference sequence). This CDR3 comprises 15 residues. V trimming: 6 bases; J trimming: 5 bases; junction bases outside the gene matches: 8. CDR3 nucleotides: TGTGCCAGCAGGAACCTAGCGGGGGGCCGGGAGACCCAGTACTTC. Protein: CASRNLAGGRETQYF.

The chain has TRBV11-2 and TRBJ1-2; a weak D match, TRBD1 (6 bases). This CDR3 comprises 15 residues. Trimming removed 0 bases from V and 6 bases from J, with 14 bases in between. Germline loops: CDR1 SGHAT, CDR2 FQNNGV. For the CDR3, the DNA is TGTGCCAGCAGCTTAGATACAGGGTGGCAGGATGGCTACACCTTC. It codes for CASSLDTGWQDGYTF.

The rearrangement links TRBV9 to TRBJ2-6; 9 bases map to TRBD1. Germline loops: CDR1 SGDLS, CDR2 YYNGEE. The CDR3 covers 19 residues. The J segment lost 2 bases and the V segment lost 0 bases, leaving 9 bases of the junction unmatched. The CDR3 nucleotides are TGTGCCAGCAGCGTAGTCCCTACAGGGGGCCTGGCTGGGGCCAACGTCCTGACTTTC. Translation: CASSVVPTGGLAGANVLTF.

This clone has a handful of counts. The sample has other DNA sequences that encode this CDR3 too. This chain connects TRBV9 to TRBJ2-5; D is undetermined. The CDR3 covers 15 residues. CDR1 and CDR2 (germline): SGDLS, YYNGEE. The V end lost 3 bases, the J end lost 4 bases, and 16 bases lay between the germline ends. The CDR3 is CASSGRSLWGETQYF. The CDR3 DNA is TGTGCCAGCAGCGGACGTTCTTTGTGGGGAGAGACCCAGTACTTC. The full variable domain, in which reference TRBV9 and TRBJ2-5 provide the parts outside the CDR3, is DSGVTQTPKHLITATGQRVTLRCSPRSGDLSVYWYQQSLDQGLQFLIQYYNGEERAKGNILERFSAQQFPDLHSELNLSSLELGDSALYFCASSGRSLWGETQYFGPGTRLLVL.

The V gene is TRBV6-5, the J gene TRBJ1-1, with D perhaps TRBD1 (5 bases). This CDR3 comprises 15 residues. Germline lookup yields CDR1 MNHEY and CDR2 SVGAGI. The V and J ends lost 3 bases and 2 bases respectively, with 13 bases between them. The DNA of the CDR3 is TGTGCCAGCAGTTATCAGGGTGGGGGTAACACTGAAGCTTTCTTT. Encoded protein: CASSYQGGGNTEAFF.

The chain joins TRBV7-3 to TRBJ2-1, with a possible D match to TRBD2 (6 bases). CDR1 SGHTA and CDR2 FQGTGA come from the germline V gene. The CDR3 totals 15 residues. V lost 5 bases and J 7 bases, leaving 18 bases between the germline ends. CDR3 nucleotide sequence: TGTGCCAGCAGCAGACTAGTCGCTTCGAGGAATGAGCAGTTCTTC. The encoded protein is CASSRLVASRNEQFF. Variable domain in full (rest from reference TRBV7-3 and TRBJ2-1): GAGVSQTPSNKVTEKGKYVELRCDPISGHTALYWYRQSLGQGPEFLIYFQGTGAADDSGLPNDRFFAVRPEGSVSTLKIQRTERGDSAVYLCASSRLVASRNEQFFGPGTRLTVL.

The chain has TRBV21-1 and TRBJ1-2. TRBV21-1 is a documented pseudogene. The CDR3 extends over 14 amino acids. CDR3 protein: CASGRDKGNYGYTF. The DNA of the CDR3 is TGTGCCAGCGGGCGGGACAAGGGGAACTATGGCTACACCTTC.

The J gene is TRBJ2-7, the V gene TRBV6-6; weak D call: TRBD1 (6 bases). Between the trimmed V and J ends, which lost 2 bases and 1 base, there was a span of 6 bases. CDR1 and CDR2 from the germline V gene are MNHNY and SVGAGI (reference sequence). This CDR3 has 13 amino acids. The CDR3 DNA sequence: TGTGCCAGCAGTTACCAGGGGTCCTACGAGCAGTACTTC. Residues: CASSYQGSYEQYF.